The 19 T cell receptor beta chains listed next were all sequenced from one sample in a study of blood T cells in healthy people across ages. For the second PCR, which ran for about 6 to 11 cycles, a sample-barcoded 5' primer and a J-beta primer mix were used. MiXCR, applied by TCRdb to the 5' RACE reads, yields one record per CDR3 protein. The sample includes hundreds of thousands of distinct CDR3 sequences, about 21% of them seen just once. The sequencing sample was made of blood. These TCRs come from a man between 65 and 85 years old in good health.

This clonotype occurred many times. The chain links TRBV7-9 to TRBJ2-5; D perhaps matches TRBD2 (5 bases). The germline V gene has CDR1 SEHNR and CDR2 FQNEAQ (reference sequence). V lost 2 bases and J 5 bases, leaving 18 bases between the germline ends. The CDR3 is 16 amino acids. CDR3 nucleotides: TGTGCCAGCAGCTTATCGGAACGCCTGGGAGTGGAGACCCAGTACTTC. Translated, it gives CASSLSERLGVETQYF.

This clonotype was observed a handful of times. The chain has TRBV6-6 and TRBJ2-7; the D gene is possibly TRBD2 (6 bases). The CDR3 contains 15 residues. V lost 3 bases and J 1 base, leaving 13 bases between the germline ends. Germline V CDR1 and CDR2: MNHNY, SVGAGI (reference sequence). The CDR3 nucleotides are TGTGCCAGCAGTTATGCGGGGCCCCGGTCCTACGAGCAGTACTTC. It yields the protein CASSYAGPRSYEQYF.

This rearrangement joins TRBV9 to TRBJ2-5; D remains ambiguous. Trimming took 0 bases from V and 2 from J, leaving 8 bases between them. Germline CDR1 SGDLS, CDR2 YYNGEE. The CDR3 consists of 14 residues. Here the CDR3 DNA reads TGTGCCAGCAGCGTAGGAAATCTACAAGAGACCCAGTACTTC. Translated, it gives CASSVGNLQETQYF.

J is TRBJ2-7 and V is TRBV7-9; tentative D call: TRBD1 (6 bases). Germline CDR1 is SEHNR and CDR2 is FQNEAQ (reference sequence). Trimming removed 5 bases at V and 6 bases at J, with 20 bases between. The CDR3 totals 15 residues. CDR3 loop: CASSPWDKRETEQYF. In nucleotides, the CDR3 is TGTGCCAGCAGCCCATGGGACAAAAGAGAGACCGAGCAGTACTTC.

V gene TRBV20-1 combines with J gene TRBJ1-2; D remains ambiguous. Trimming took off 8 bases at V and 4 bases at J, with 17 bases between the two ends. The CDR3 covers 13 residues. Germline V gene data show CDR1 as DFQATT and CDR2 as SNEGSKA (reference sequence). The CDR3 DNA is TGCAGTTCGCCGCCGCCTCGAGGCTATGGCTACACCTTC. Translation: CSSPPPRGYGYTF.

This clonotype was counted only a few times. The rearrangement uses TRBV12-5 and TRBJ1-1, with 7 bases aligning to TRBD1. The ends lost 5 bases at V and 4 bases at J; junction bases unmatched: 4. CDR1 and CDR2 (germline): LGHNT, FRNRAP. The CDR3 has 13 residues. The CDR3 sequence: CASGADRRTEAFF. The CDR3 bases are TGTGCTAGTGGTGCGGACAGGCGCACTGAAGCTTTCTTT.

With respect to this clonotype: Relative to the germline gene, one junction end is altered; a read error may explain this. This rearrangement joins TRBV29-1 to TRBJ2-7; perhaps TRBD1 as D (5 bases). Per germline, CDR1 SQVTM and CDR2 ANQGSEA. There are 13 residues in the CDR3. Here the CDR3 reads CSVVTGLPYEQCF. The CDR3 bases are TGCAGCGTTGTTACAGGATTGCCTTACGAGCAGTGCTTC.

The rearrangement links TRBV6-5 to TRBJ2-5, with 8 bases that match TRBD1. V shed 0 bases, J shed 1 base, and the junction held 4 bases outside the gene matches. The germline V gene encodes CDR1 MNHEY and CDR2 SVGAGI. The CDR3 is 16 residues long. CDR3 sequence reads: CASSYSLGTGQETQYF. The CDR3 region has the DNA TGTGCCAGCAGTTACTCGTTAGGGACAGGCCAAGAGACCCAGTACTTC.

This clonotype was recorded only once. J is TRBJ1-3 and V is TRBV29-1; no reliable D call. The V gene lost 0 bases and the J gene lost 4 bases, with 16 bases spanning the gap. The CDR3 totals 16 residues. Germline V gene data show CDR1 as SQVTM and CDR2 as ANQGSEA. The CDR3 reads CSVEEEDFLWGNTIYF. The CDR3 DNA reads TGCAGCGTTGAAGAAGAGGATTTTTTGTGGGGAAACACCATATATTTT.

The chain couples TRBV5-1 to TRBJ2-7, with 10 bases matching TRBD1. After removal of 3 bases from V and 2 bases from J, the junction contained 11 bases not matched to a gene. The CDR3 has 17 residues. Germline V gives CDR1 SGHRS, CDR2 YFSETQ. CDR3 bases: TGCGCCAGCAGCTCCATGACAGGGGGCATGGTCGCCTACGAGCAGTACTTC. Its protein is CASSSMTGGMVAYEQYF.

This clonotype was counted many times. The chain recombines TRBV27 with TRBJ2-3; 10 positions agree with TRBD2. The trim removed 2 bases at V and 1 base at J, leaving 3 bases unmatched. CDR1 is MNHEY and CDR2 is SMNVEV in the germline V gene (reference sequence). The CDR3 length is 16 residues. Here the CDR3 reads CASSLNGLAGTDTQYF. The CDR3 DNA reads TGTGCCAGCAGTTTAAATGGACTAGCGGGCACAGATACGCAGTATTTT.

A few counts support this clonotype. The rearrangement joins TRBV5-1 to TRBJ2-5; a possible D gene is TRBD2 (5 bases). This CDR3 has 16 residues. Germline assignment: CDR1 SGHRS and CDR2 YFSETQ. V was cut by 4 bases and J by 7 bases, with 23 bases left in between. In DNA form, the CDR3 reads TGCGCCAGCAGCCCGACACTAGTCCTGAGTTTTGGGACCCAGTACTTC. Protein product: CASSPTLVLSFGTQYF.

This clonotype was counted ten times or more. The J gene is TRBJ2-7, the V gene TRBV2; D is possibly TRBD1 (6 bases). This CDR3 has 14 amino acids. V lost 5 bases to trimming and J lost 3 bases, with 14 bases between them. CDR1 and CDR2 from the germline V gene are SNHLY and FYNNEI. CDR3 nucleotide sequence: TGTGCCAGCAGTCCAAGACAGGTCCACTACGAGCAGTACTTC. Its translation is CASSPRQVHYEQYF.

The chain has TRBV7-3 and TRBJ2-5; 11 nucleotides line up with TRBD2. The J call could be wrong; TRBJ2-1 is a better fit for the DNA end. The CDR3 is 16 amino acids. The germline CDR1 and CDR2 sequences are SGHTA and FQGTGA. CDR3 bases: TGTGCCAGCAGGAGTTCCGGGACTAGCGGACTTAATGAGCAGTTCTTC. It is translated as CASRSSGTSGLNEQFF.

The chain carries TRBV29-1 and TRBJ2-2; no definite D call. The length of the CDR3 is 14 residues. Germline V CDR1 and CDR2: SQVTM, ANQGSEA. Trimming stripped 4 bases from V and 3 bases from J, with 12 bases between. The CDR3 coding sequence is TGCAGCGTTGGGGGTCAGACCCACACCGGGGAGCTGTTTTTT. Translated, it gives CSVGGQTHTGELFF.

This clonotype occurred a few times. The CDR3 DNA reads as TGTGCCAGCAGCTTATTAGGGGGGCCCGGGGAGCTGTTTTTT. This sequence encodes CASSLLGGPGELFF. V is TRBV7-2 and J is TRBJ2-2, with D perhaps given as TRBD1 or TRBD2 (6 bases each). Germline CDR1 reads SGHTA; CDR2 reads FQGNSA. The CDR3 covers 14 residues. Trimming removed 2 bases from V and 6 bases from J, with 10 bases in between. Using reference TRBV7-2 and TRBJ2-2 for the parts outside the CDR3, the full variable domain is GAGVSQSPSNKVTEKGKDVELRCDPISGHTALYWYRQSLGQGLEFLIYFQGNSAPDKSGLPSDRFSAERTGGSVSTLTIQRTQQEDSAVYLCASSLLGGPGELFFGEGSRLTVL.

This clonotype has only a few counts. The chain uses TRBV29-1 and TRBJ2-5; D is possibly TRBD1 (6 bases). The J call may not be correct, given that the DNA end is closer to TRBJ2-1. The CDR3 loop spans 15 amino acids. CDR1 and CDR2 (germline): SQVTM, ANQGSEA. The CDR3, as DNA: TGCAGCGTTGAATCCGTCAGGGGAACCTGGAATGAGCAGTTCTTC. This sequence encodes CSVESVRGTWNEQFF.

The J gene is TRBJ1-2, the V gene TRBV14; 7 bases match TRBD1. Trimming took 4 bases from V and 4 from J; bases not matched to a gene: 6. This CDR3 has 14 amino acids. Germline loops: CDR1 SGHDN, CDR2 FVKESK. CDR3 coding DNA: TGTGCCAGCAGCCGCATCAGGGGGTCCTATGGCTACACCTTC. The encoded protein is CASSRIRGSYGYTF.

This clonotype was picked up a small number of times. The V and J genes are TRBV30 and TRBJ1-2; D ambiguous. This CDR3 has 14 residues. The germline CDR1 and CDR2 sequences are GTSNPN and SVGIG (reference sequence). Trimming took 1 base from V and 3 from J, leaving 12 bases between them. The CDR3 nucleotides read TGTGCCTGGAGTGCGGACTTTTCGGACTATGGCTACACCTTC. Protein product: CAWSADFSDYGYTF.